This is a list of T cell receptor beta chains from one sample in a study of cytomegalovirus exposure and HLA in healthy donors. TCRdb keeps only in-frame clones here, not all; method: immunoSEQ multiplex PCR. The sample shows around 110,000 clones, about four fifths of them seen only once. Sequenced: PBMCs. All receptors derive from a woman in her 30s in good health and CMV-seronegative. Each CDR3 is given with its conserved first and last residue. A D gene is named only where the DNA matches it firmly. The size entry is marked missing in some rows and otherwise reads once, few, many or a size class.

>once|TRBJ2-1|15|TRBV10-2|TRBD2
TGCGCCAGTCAAGTTAGTAGCGGGAGAGGGAATGAGCAGTTCTTC
CASQVSSGRGNEQFF
>.|TRBJ2-5|14|TRBV12-2|.
TGTGCAAGTCACCCAGACCCGGGAGTGGAGACCCAGTACTTC
CASHPDPGVETQYF
>.|TRBJ2-7|11|TRBV2|.
TGTGCCAGCTTACGGTCCTACGAGCAGTACTTC
CASLRSYEQYF
>few|TRBJ2-7|15|TRBV19|.
TGTGCCAGTAGTCGCACAGGGGGGGCTCGGTACGAGCAGTACTTC
CASSRTGGARYEQYF
>.|TRBJ2-3|15|TRBV28|TRBD2
TGTGCCAGCAGGGCACTAGCGGGAGGGTCAGATACGCAGTATTTT
CASRALAGGSDTQYF
>.|TRBJ2-1|14|TRBV27|TRBD2
TGTGCCAGCAGTCTCGGGACTAGCAACTATGAGCAGTTCTTC
CASSLGTSNYEQFF
>.|TRBJ1-6|15|TRBV6-1|TRBD1
TGTGCCAGCAGTGATAGCAGGGGGCGAAAATCACCCCTCCACTTT
CASSDSRGRKSPLHF
>few|TRBJ2-3|14|TRBV5-4|.
TGTGCCAGCAGCTCGGGACTTCGCACAGATACGCAGTATTTT
CASSSGLRTDTQYF
>.|TRBJ1-4|15|TRBV28|.
TGTGCCAGCAGTTTTCAGGGCCGGTGGGGTGAAAAACTGTTTTTT
CASSFQGRWGEKLFF
>.|TRBJ2-3|16|TRBV2|TRBD1
TGTGCCAGCAATCTTACCTCAGACAGGGGGGCAGATACGCAGTATTTT
CASNLTSDRGADTQYF
>.|TRBJ2-1|15|TRBV11-2|.
TGTGCCAGCAGCGCGGGGACGGACTCCTACAATGAGCAGTTCTTC
CASSAGTDSYNEQFF
>once|TRBJ2-1|14|TRBV5-1|TRBD1
TGCGCCAGCAGCTTCGGACAGGGTTTGGATGAGCAGTTCTTC
CASSFGQGLDEQFF
>once|TRBJ1-2|15|TRBV19|TRBD1
TGTGCCAGTAGTATAAATAGACAGGGGAACTATGGCTACACCTTC
CASSINRQGNYGYTF
>.|TRBJ2-7|13|TRBV19|.
TGTGCCAGTAGTGCGACTTCTACGGGGGAGCAGTACTTC
CASSATSTGEQYF
>.|TRBJ2-7|13|TRBV7-9|.
TGTGCCAGCAGCTTAAGCCCAACCTACGAGCAGTACTTC
CASSLSPTYEQYF
>.|TRBJ1-5|15|TRBV5-4|.
TGTGCCAGCAGCTTGGCGGAAGAGGGCAATCAGCCCCAGCATTTT
CASSLAEEGNQPQHF
>few|TRBJ1-1|13|TRBV29-1|.
TGCAGCGTTGAGGCAGATATGAACACTGAAGCTTTCTTT
CSVEADMNTEAFF
>.|TRBJ2-7|13|TRBV27|.
TGTGCCAGCAGTTCCGCGGGACCCTACGAGCAGTACTTC
CASSSAGPYEQYF
>.|TRBJ1-1|15|TRBV28|TRBD1
TGTGCCAGCAGTTTCATCGGGACAGGGGTTTCTGAAGCTTTCTTT
CASSFIGTGVSEAFF
>.|TRBJ1-5|15|TRBV27|.
TGTGCCAGCAGTTCAGGTTCTATTAGCAATCAGCCCCAGCATTTT
CASSSGSISNQPQHF
>.|TRBJ2-7|14|TRBV1|.
TGCACCAGCAGCCAAGCCGGACTAGCGGGAGAGCAGTACTTC
CTSSQAGLAGEQYF
>.|TRBJ1-2|14|TRBV5-1|.
TGCGCCAGCAGCTTGAAGGGGCTACTGAATGGCTACACCTTC
CASSLKGLLNGYTF
>.|TRBJ2-7|14|TRBV19|TRBD1
TGTGCCAGTAGTATAGTACGGGACAGCTACGAGCAGTACTTC
CASSIVRDSYEQYF
>.|TRBJ1-1|14|TRBV6-6|TRBD1
TGTGCCAGCAGTTCCGACAGGGTTCGGACTGAAGCTTTCTTT
CASSSDRVRTEAFF
>.|TRBJ1-1|13|TRBV6-6|.
TGTGCCAGCAGTTACTCGATTCGGGCTGAAGCTTTCTTT
CASSYSIRAEAFF
>.|TRBJ2-5|11|TRBV14|.
TGTGCCAGCAGCCACCCGACTACCCAGTACTTC
CASSHPTTQYF
>few|TRBJ1-3|15|TRBV6-1|TRBD1
TGTGCCAGCAGAGGACAGGGGGTGTCTGGAAACACCATATATTTT
CASRGQGVSGNTIYF
>.|TRBJ1-1|14|TRBV5-1|.
TGCGCCAGCAGCACCTCGGACAGGAACACTGAAGCTTTCTTT
CASSTSDRNTEAFF
>once|TRBJ1-4|15|TRBV7-6|.
TGTGCCAGCAGCTTATCAACCAGATATAATGAAAAACTGTTTTTT
CASSLSTRYNEKLFF
>.|TRBJ1-1|16|TRBV28|TRBD1
TGTGCCAGCAGTCCTTACGGCATGACAGGGGGCGGGGAAGCTTTCTTT
CASSPYGMTGGGEAFF
>few|TRBJ2-6|16|TRBV5-1|.
TGCGCCAGCAGCTTTTGGGGAGGAAGTGGGGCCAACGTCCTGACTTTC
CASSFWGGSGANVLTF
>.|TRBJ1-4|15|TRBV9|.
TGTGCCAGCAGCGTAAGCGGCTCAACTAATGAAAAACTGTTTTTT
CASSVSGSTNEKLFF
>.|TRBJ1-5|13|TRBV27|.
TGTGCCAGCAGTCGGAGGAGCAATCAGCCCCAGCATTTT
CASSRRSNQPQHF
>.|TRBJ1-5|16|TRBV7-8|.
TGTGCCAGCAGCTTGGACCAGGGATATAGCAATCAGCCCCAGCATTTT
CASSLDQGYSNQPQHF
>.|TRBJ2-2|16|TRBV7-8|TRBD2
TGTGCCAGCAGCATGATGGGGACTACTATTAGGAGGGAGCTGTTTTTT
CASSMMGTTIRRELFF
>.|TRBJ2-7|15|TRBV7-9|TRBD1
TGTGCCAGCAGCTTAGATAGACAGGGCTCCTACGAGCAGTACTTC
CASSLDRQGSYEQYF
>.|TRBJ2-5|15|TRBV5-1|TRBD2
TGCGCCAGCAGCGTGGCGGGGACTAGTAAAGAGACCCAGTACTTC
CASSVAGTSKETQYF
>.|TRBJ2-5|15|TRBV27|.
TGTGCCAGCAGTTTAGGCGGCAGCAGACAAGAGACCCAGTACTTC
CASSLGGSRQETQYF
>once|TRBJ2-7|12|TRBV5-1|.
TGCGCCAGCAGCCCCGGCCCAGCGGAGCAGTACTTC
CASSPGPAEQYF
>.|TRBJ1-2|13|TRBV13|TRBD1
TGTGCCACCACGAGACAGGGAAACTATGGCTACACCTTC
CATTRQGNYGYTF
>.|TRBJ2-7|11|TRBV2|.
TGTGCCAGCGGTGCCCGGGTCGAGCAGTACTTC
CASGARVEQYF
>.|TRBJ2-3|14|TRBV7-9|.
TGTGCCAGCAGCTCCCCTTCCCGCACAGATACGCAGTATTTT
CASSSPSRTDTQYF
>.|TRBJ2-5|14|TRBV27|.
TGTGCCAGCAGTTTTTCAGGACCGGGGGAGACCCAGTACTTC
CASSFSGPGETQYF
>once|TRBJ1-2|12|TRBV18|.
TGTGCCAGCTCACCCCAGGGTTACGGCTACACCTTC
CASSPQGYGYTF
>.|TRBJ1-4|15|TRBV28|TRBD1
TGTGCCAGCAGGGCCTTACAGGGGAGTCAGGAAAAACTGTTTTTT
CASRALQGSQEKLFF